This entry describes one TCR beta chain. Its antigen remains unidentified. The sample originates from a study of CD8+ T cells in alopecia areata. Overall study: Each of the treated patients was given oral tofacitinib, 5 to 10 mg twice daily, for moderate-to-severe alopecia areata. Study-wide results and limits: Scalp sequencing captures resident alphabeta T cells of normal skin too. Unlike in mice, where it was clearer, TCR sharing across patients was less clear, possibly HLA-related.

The study team obtained lesional scalp punch biopsies and peripheral blood from alopecia areata patients. The authors extracted RNA and reverse transcribed it into cDNA as the sequencing template. Method: immunoSEQ multiplex PCR; TCRdb's copy keeps in-frame clones and lacks some. The table has some 16,000 clones, roughly 60% seen once. The ends were cut back, 8 bases at V and 4 bases at J, with 11 bases in the middle. This CDR3 is built from 12 residues. The germline gives CDR1 SEHNR, CDR2 FQNEAQ (reference sequence). The sequence derives from a human donor with alopecia areata. Source material: skin. This rearrangement joins TRBV7-9 to TRBJ1-2; no firm D call. CDR3 in amino acids: CASGLSLYGYTF. CDR3 DNA: TGTGCCAGCGGGCTCAGCCTCTATGGCTACACCTTC. Full variable domain (missing parts from reference TRBV7-9 and TRBJ1-2): DTGVSQNPRHKITKRGQNVTFRCDPISEHNRLYWYRQTLGQGPEFLTYFQNEAQLEKSRLLSDRFSAERPKGSFSTLEIQRTEQGDSAMYLCASGLSLYGYTFGSGTRLTVV.